Below are 19 T cell receptor beta chains sequenced from a single sample in a study of blood T cell repertoires in COVID-19. Only in-frame clones appear in the TCRdb table, and some are missing; sequencing was by immunoSEQ multiplex PCR. Of 130,000 or so clones listed, roughly 84% are singletons. The sequencing input was PBMCs or T cells enriched from blood (not recorded which). All receptors come from a woman aged 25 to 39 who had recovered from COVID-19.

The rearrangement links TRBV7-2 to TRBJ2-2; a weak D match, TRBD1 (6 bases). This CDR3 comprises 15 residues. Trimming took 6 bases from V and 3 from J, leaving 14 bases between them. Germline CDR1 reads SGHTA; CDR2 reads FQGNSA. DNA of the CDR3: TGTGCCAGCAGACTACAGGGTGCGGACACCGGGGAGCTGTTTTTT. This translates into CASRLQGADTGELFF.

The chain employs TRBV28 and TRBJ1-2; 7 bases line up with TRBD1. This CDR3 comprises 16 residues. Germline-derived CDR1 and CDR2 are MDHEN and SYDVKM. V shed 3 bases and J 2 bases; nucleotides not matched to a gene: 9. CDR3 residues: CASSLAATGVNYGYTF. CDR3 DNA: TGTGCCAGCAGTTTGGCCGCCACAGGGGTAAACTATGGCTACACCTTC.

The V gene is TRBV7-5, the J gene TRBJ2-1; the D call TRBD2 from the table was never checked on the DNA. TRBV7-5 is listed as a pseudogene. The CDR3 is 16 amino acids. CDR3 nucleotides: TGTGTCAGAAGTTGCCTCCGGGACTGGGTTTTGTATGAGCAGTTCTTC. Translation: CVRSCLRDWVLYEQFF.

V and J are TRBV3-1 (or the pseudogene TRBV3-2) and TRBJ1-1; a weak D match, TRBD1 (5 bases). The CDR3 extends over 13 amino acids. Trimming pared 3 bases from V and 3 bases from J, leaving 8 bases between. In germline, CDR1 is LGHDT, CDR2 YNNKEL (reference sequence). The CDR3 region has the DNA TGTGCCAGCAGCCAGGGGGGGGACACTGAAGCTTTCTTT. This encodes CASSQGGDTEAFF.

The chain links TRBV4-3 to TRBJ1-1; a possible D gene is TRBD1 (6 bases). V lost 1 base, J lost 0 bases, and 9 bases lay in between. This CDR3 contains 15 residues. Germline values: CDR1 LGHNA, CDR2 YSLEER. The CDR3 DNA follows: TGCGCCAGCAGCCAAGTGGGGGACATGAACACTGAAGCTTTCTTT. As protein: CASSQVGDMNTEAFF.

The chain recombines TRBV7-8 with TRBJ2-3; 11 positions agree with TRBD2. Per germline, CDR1 SGHVS and CDR2 FQNEAQ. With 3 bases clipped from V and 3 bases from J, the junction kept 2 bases outside the gene matches. The CDR3 runs to 15 residues. The DNA for the CDR3 is TGTGCCAGCAGCTTCTCTAGCGGGAGGACAGATACGCAGTATTTT. Translating gives CASSFSSGRTDTQYF. Full variable domain (rest looked up from reference TRBV7-8 and TRBJ2-3): GAGVSQSPRYKVAKRGQDVALRCDPISGHVSLFWYQQALGQGPEFLTYFQNEAQLDKSGLPSDRFFAERPEGSVSTLKIQRTQQEDSAVYLCASSFSSGRTDTQYFGPGTRLTVL.

The rearrangement joins TRBV27 to TRBJ1-2; TRBD1 is a possible D gene (5 bases). The CDR3 covers 15 residues. Germline CDR1 and CDR2: MNHEY and SMNVEV (reference sequence). V dropped 5 bases and J dropped 2 bases, with 15 bases sitting between them. CDR3 coding DNA: TGTGCCAGCAGTCCTCACCGGACATCAAACTATGGCTACACCTTC. Translating gives CASSPHRTSNYGYTF.

The chain has TRBV5-4 and TRBJ2-1, with TRBD2 matching over 11 bases. The J segment lost 3 bases and the V segment lost 4 bases, leaving 12 bases of the junction unmatched. The CDR3 extends over 18 amino acids. Germline V gene sequence: CDR1 SGHNT, CDR2 YYREEE (reference sequence). This CDR3 reads CASSLGLPGTSGYNEQFF. The CDR3 coding sequence is TGTGCCAGCAGCCTGGGGCTTCCCGGGACTAGCGGCTACAATGAGCAGTTCTTC. The full variable domain, in which reference TRBV5-4 and TRBJ2-1 provide the parts outside the CDR3, is ETGVTQSPTHLIKTRGQQVTLRCSSQSGHNTVSWYQQALGQGPQFIFQYYREEENGRGNFPPRFSGLQFPNYSSELNVNALELDDSALYLCASSLGLPGTSGYNEQFFGPGTRLTVL.

The chain employs TRBV21-1 and TRBJ2-1; the D call of TRBD1 is as the table states it, not checked on the DNA. TRBV21-1 is noted as a pseudogene. The CDR3 sequence is 14 residues long. CDR3 sequence reads: CASILRDRGNEQFF. DNA of the CDR3: TGTGCCAGCATCCTCCGGGACAGGGGTAATGAGCAGTTCTTC.

Only a few counts were recorded for this clone. The CDR3 reads CASRIVIRGNSPLHF. The CDR3, as DNA: TGTGCCAGCAGAATAGTTATTCGGGGGAATTCACCCCTCCACTTT. J is TRBJ1-6 and V is TRBV28, with TRBD1 as a possible D gene (5 bases). Germline CDR1 and CDR2: MDHEN and SYDVKM. Trimming left V 6 bases short and J 7 bases short, with 16 bases between. The CDR3 is 15 residues long. Together with reference TRBV28 and TRBJ1-6, the CDR3 gives the full variable domain: DVKVTQSSRYLVKRTGEKVFLECVQDMDHENMFWYRQDPGLGLRLIYFSYDVKMKEKGDIPEGYSVSREKKERFSLILESASTNQTSMYLCASRIVIRGNSPLHFGNGTRLTVT.

The chain joins TRBV12-5 to TRBJ1-5; D gene ambiguous. V was trimmed by 7 bases and J by 4 bases, leaving 11 bases between them. CDR1 is LGHNT and CDR2 is FRNRAP in the germline V gene. This CDR3 is 13 amino acids long. The CDR3 DNA reads TGTGCTAGTGCCCTAGGCTTTAATCAGCCCCAGCATTTT. This encodes CASALGFNQPQHF.

This chain connects TRBV12-3 or TRBV12-4 to TRBJ1-1; D gene unclear. The CDR3 is made up of 11 amino acids. The V and J ends lost 2 bases and 8 bases respectively, with 6 bases between them. CDR3 residues: CASSLSREAFF. CDR3 in DNA: TGTGCCAGCAGTTTATCGAGAGAAGCTTTCTTT.

The J gene is TRBJ1-5, the V gene TRBV12-3 or TRBV12-4; D perhaps matches TRBD1 (6 bases). The V end was cut by 5 bases, the J end by 10 bases, with 12 bases between. CDR3 length equals 12 residues. CDR3 protein: CASSPGGVPQHF. For the CDR3, the DNA is TGTGCCAGCAGTCCGGGGGGCGTACCCCAGCATTTT.

The chain recombines TRBV15 with TRBJ2-5; 7 bases agree with TRBD2. Trimming at V came to 3 bases and at J to 3 bases, leaving 13 bases not matched to a gene. CDR1 is LNHNV and CDR2 is YYDKDF in the germline V gene (reference sequence). This CDR3 has 17 residues. DNA for the CDR3: TGTGCCACCAGCAGGGGCCCGGGAGGACGATTTGAAGAGACCCAGTACTTC. This sequence encodes CATSRGPGGRFEETQYF.

This chain joins TRBV28 and TRBJ2-5; a weak D match, TRBD1 (8 bases). There are 17 residues in the CDR3. Germline CDR1 MDHEN, CDR2 SYDVKM. Between the trimmed V and J ends, which lost 2 bases and 4 bases, there was a span of 20 bases. CDR3 sequence: CASSLGRQGTGGETQYF. As DNA, the CDR3 is TGTGCCAGCAGTTTAGGGCGACAGGGGACGGGAGGAGAGACCCAGTACTTC.

Concerning this clone: This sample includes further DNA sequences coding for the same CDR3. The rearrangement joins TRBV28 to TRBJ1-5; D uncertain. CDR1 is MDHEN, CDR2 SYDVKM, per germline. Trimming left V 5 bases short and J 0 bases short, with 14 bases between. The CDR3 consists of 16 residues. The CDR3 bases are TGTGCCAGCAGTCCCGGTGGGCGAGATAGCAATCAGCCCCAGCATTTT. This codes for CASSPGGRDSNQPQHF.

V and J are TRBV12-5 and TRBJ2-7, with TRBD2 as a possible D gene (6 bases). The CDR3 is made up of 13 amino acids. Per the germline V gene, CDR1 is LGHNT and CDR2 is FRNRAP. V was trimmed by 10 bases and J by 3 bases, leaving 16 bases between them. The CDR3 sequence is CANRWCGIYEQYF. CDR3 nucleotide sequence: TGTGCTAATCGGTGGTGCGGGATCTACGAGCAGTACTTC.

V is TRBV6-2 or TRBV6-3 and J is TRBJ1-1; D possibly corresponds to TRBD1 (5 bases). Germline V lookup: CDR1 MNHEY, CDR2 SVGEGT. This CDR3 contains 14 residues. V lost 5 bases and J 7 bases, leaving 17 bases between the germline ends. The CDR3 here is CASSRRQSLDEAFF. CDR3 coding DNA: TGTGCCAGCAGTCGTAGACAGTCCCTCGATGAAGCTTTCTTT.

The chain recombines TRBV4-1 with TRBJ1-3, with TRBD1 as a possible D gene (6 bases). Looked up from germline, CDR1 is MGHRA and CDR2 is YSYEKL. Trimming left V 4 bases short and J 2 bases short, with 9 bases between. The CDR3 extends over 14 amino acids. The CDR3: CASSPGETGNTIYF. In DNA, the CDR3 is TGCGCCAGCAGCCCAGGGGAGACTGGAAACACCATATATTTT.